These 24 T cell receptor beta chains share one sample of origin, sequenced in a study of HIV-infected patients and healthy controls. No cell fractionation was done, so the repertoire covers all unsorted peripheral blood T cells. Alpha and beta constant-region primers primed reverse transcription of around 500 ng RNA. Using multiplexing indices, alpha and beta chain libraries were generated apart by chain-specific third strand synthesis. TCRdb called the 5' RACE reads again in MiXCR, with one record for every CDR3 protein. This sample carries 8,500 to 11,000 distinct CDR3 sequences, around 8% of them seen once, and the ten largest clones take 3.5%. The sequencing input was blood. Receptors were obtained from an adult in good health.

This clonotype counts as medium-sized. J is TRBJ1-5 and V is TRBV5-6; D perhaps matches TRBD1 (5 bases). The CDR3 spans 12 residues. The V and J ends lost 2 bases and 7 bases respectively, with 7 bases between them. Germline-derived CDR1 and CDR2 are SGHDT and YYEEEE. CDR3 sequence: CASSFWGQPQHF. The DNA of the CDR3 is TGTGCCAGCAGCTTCTGGGGCCAGCCCCAGCATTTT.

This clonotype is judged medium-sized. The chain combines TRBV29-1 with TRBJ1-2; TRBD1 agrees at 7 bases. The CDR3 is made up of 13 amino acids. Germline V gene lookup returns CDR1 SQVTM and CDR2 ANQGSEA. Trimming cost V 6 bases and J 6 bases; bases outside gene matches: 10. In DNA, the CDR3 is TGCAGCGTCAGCGGGGCGCAGGGGGATGGCTACACCTTC. Translated: CSVSGAQGDGYTF.

The table lists this clonotype with a few counts. The chain is built from TRBV5-1 and TRBJ2-2; possible D gene TRBD1, 5 bases. Trimming cost V 0 bases and J 7 bases, with 10 bases left between them. CDR3 length equals 14 residues. CDR1 SGHRS and CDR2 YFSETQ come from the germline V gene. The CDR3 here is CASSLAGAIGELFF. The CDR3 nucleotides are TGCGCCAGCAGCTTGGCTGGGGCAATCGGGGAGCTGTTTTTT.

This clonotype was seen more than once but under ten times. The V and J genes are TRBV6-1 and TRBJ2-7; no firm D call. The V end lost 4 bases, the J end lost 0 bases, and 4 bases lay between the germline ends. In germline, CDR1 is MNHNS, CDR2 SASEGT. There are 12 residues in the CDR3. The CDR3 loop reads CASSVISYEQYF. CDR3 coding DNA: TGTGCCAGCAGTGTTATCTCCTACGAGCAGTACTTC.

The gene calls are TRBV30 and TRBJ1-5; 8 bases are a match to TRBD1. V lost 2 bases to trimming and J lost 5 bases; unmatched junction nucleotides: 8. Germline V lookup: CDR1 GTSNPN, CDR2 SVGIG (reference sequence). The CDR3 covers 15 residues. The CDR3 sequence: CAWSTGDRGYQPQHF. The CDR3 bases are TGTGCCTGGAGTACTGGAGACAGGGGATATCAGCCCCAGCATTTT.

This clonotype ranks as medium-sized. The V gene is TRBV7-9, the J gene TRBJ1-1; TRBD1 matches 8 bases. The CDR3 consists of 15 residues. From germline, CDR1 is SEHNR and CDR2 FQNEAQ (reference sequence). Trimming took 4 bases from V and 4 from J; bases not matched to a gene: 8. CDR3 in amino acids: CASSSGQGLGTEAFF. CDR3 DNA: TGTGCCAGCAGCTCCGGACAGGGACTAGGCACTGAAGCTTTCTTT. The full variable domain, in which reference TRBV7-9 and TRBJ1-1 provide the parts outside the CDR3, is DTGVSQNPRHKITKRGQNVTFRCDPISEHNRLYWYRQTLGQGPEFLTYFQNEAQLEKSRLLSDRFSAERPKGSFSTLEIQRTEQGDSAMYLCASSSGQGLGTEAFFGQGTRLTVV.

This chain joins TRBV7-9 and TRBJ1-4; TRBD1 matches 11 bases. The CDR3 is 16 residues long. V was clipped by 5 bases and J by 0 bases; unmatched bases: 2. Germline CDR1 reads SEHNR; CDR2 reads FQNEAQ (reference sequence). The CDR3 region is CASSQGQGATNEKLFF. CDR3 nucleotides: TGTGCCAGCAGCCAGGGACAGGGGGCAACTAATGAAAAACTGTTTTTT. The full variable domain, completed using reference TRBV7-9 and TRBJ1-4, is DTGVSQNPRHKITKRGQNVTFRCDPISEHNRLYWYRQTLGQGPEFLTYFQNEAQLEKSRLLSDRFSAERPKGSFSTLEIQRTEQGDSAMYLCASSQGQGATNEKLFFGSGTQLSVL.

This clonotype was detected ten times or more. The chain carries TRBV7-9 and TRBJ1-5; D gene uncertain. Trimming cost V 4 bases and J 1 base, with 11 bases left between them. The germline V gene encodes CDR1 SEHNR and CDR2 FQNEAQ (reference sequence). The CDR3 is made up of 15 amino acids. The CDR3 bases are TGTGCCAGCAGCTCTACCCCCGGAAGCAATCAGCCCCAGCATTTT. Translating it yields CASSSTPGSNQPQHF.

This clonotype qualifies as medium-sized. This sequence joins TRBV2 and TRBJ1-4; D remains ambiguous. Germline lookup yields CDR1 SNHLY and CDR2 FYNNEI. The ends were cut back, 1 base at V and 0 bases at J, with 9 bases in the middle. The CDR3 loop spans 16 amino acids. This CDR3 is CASSEDVLPTNEKLFF. The CDR3 DNA is TGTGCCAGCAGTGAAGATGTCCTACCAACTAATGAAAAACTGTTTTTT.

In this sample, this clonotype is medium-sized. The chain joins TRBV18 to TRBJ1-5, with D perhaps TRBD1 (5 bases). The germline gives CDR1 KGHSH, CDR2 LQKENI. Trimming took off 1 base at V and 2 bases at J, with 12 bases between the two ends. This CDR3 is built from 16 residues. The CDR3 protein is CASSPRVSGGNQPQHF. In DNA, the CDR3 is TGTGCCAGCTCACCACGGGTATCGGGGGGCAATCAGCCCCAGCATTTT.

In its sample, this clonotype ranks as medium-sized. J is TRBJ1-1 and V is TRBV6-6, with a weak D call TRBD1 (6 bases). Germline V CDR1 and CDR2: MNHNY, SVGAGI (reference sequence). The CDR3 has 15 residues. V shed 6 bases and J shed 4 bases, with 18 bases lying between them. DNA for the CDR3: TGTGCCAGCAGCCTACTTGGGGGGCCGGGCACTGAAGCTTTCTTT. Residues: CASSLLGGPGTEAFF.

This chain joins TRBV11-2 and TRBJ1-1; 10 bases map to TRBD1. This CDR3 comprises 15 residues. The V segment lost 1 base and the J segment 5 bases; nucleotides outside the gene matches: 4. Germline lookup yields CDR1 SGHAT and CDR2 FQNNGV. The CDR3 DNA reads TGTGCCAGCAGCTTAGGGGACAGGGGAGGAACTGAAGCTTTCTTT. Translating gives CASSLGDRGGTEAFF. Complete variable domain (other parts from reference TRBV11-2 and TRBJ1-1): EAGVAQSPRYKIIEKRQSVAFWCNPISGHATLYWYQQILGQGPKLLIQFQNNGVVDDSQLPKDRFSAERLKGVDSTLKIQPAKLEDSAVYLCASSLGDRGGTEAFFGQGTRLTVV.

This clonotype was detected many times. The V call is TRBV5-1, the J call TRBJ1-6, with TRBD1 as a possible D gene (6 bases). Germline V gene sequence: CDR1 SGHRS, CDR2 YFSETQ. CDR3 length: 17 residues. V lost 0 bases and J lost 10, with 20 bases in between. The CDR3 spells CASSLAVDRGRGSPLHF. DNA for the CDR3: TGCGCCAGCAGCTTGGCGGTTGATCGGGGGCGAGGATCACCCCTCCACTTT.

This clonotype was counted ten times or more. The J gene is TRBJ2-7, the V gene TRBV2, with TRBD1 matching 9 bases. Per germline, CDR1 SNHLY and CDR2 FYNNEI. Germline trimming cut 11 bases from V and 6 bases from J; bases unmatched to any gene: 11. The CDR3 has 13 residues. Here the CDR3 reads CAGTGTGFREQYF. The CDR3 DNA sequence: TGTGCCGGTACCGGGACAGGGTTCCGCGAGCAGTACTTC.

This clonotype was picked up a small number of times. The V and J genes are TRBV6-5 and TRBJ2-1; TRBD1 agrees at 8 bases. The CDR3 has 15 amino acids. V shed 6 bases, J shed 2 bases, and the junction held 6 bases outside the gene matches. Per germline, CDR1 MNHEY and CDR2 SVGAGI. CDR3 bases: TGTGCCAGCAGACGAGACAGGGGCCCCTACAATGAGCAGTTCTTC. Its translation: CASRRDRGPYNEQFF.

V is TRBV4-1 and J is TRBJ2-3; D remains unclear. The CDR3 covers 13 residues. Germline CDR1 is MGHRA and CDR2 is YSYEKL. V was pared by 4 bases and J by 4 bases, with 9 bases between. The CDR3 loop is CASSRVRADTQYF. The CDR3 DNA sequence: TGCGCCAGCAGCCGCGTTCGGGCAGATACGCAGTATTTT.

This clonotype has just a few counts. The chain recombines TRBV5-1 with TRBJ1-1; tentative D call: TRBD1 (6 bases). The CDR3 extends over 15 amino acids. Germline V gene sequence: CDR1 SGHRS, CDR2 YFSETQ. Trimming took off 1 base at V and 6 bases at J, with 16 bases between the two ends. In nucleotides, the CDR3 is TGCGCCAGCAGCTTGTTGCAGGGGAATATGGCTGAAGCTTTCTTT. As protein: CASSLLQGNMAEAFF. The full variable domain, rest sourced from reference TRBV5-1 and TRBJ1-1, is KAGVTQTPRYLIKTRGQQVTLSCSPISGHRSVSWYQQTPGQGLQFLFEYFSETQRNKGNFPGRFSGRQFSNSRSEMNVSTLELGDSALYLCASSLLQGNMAEAFFGQGTRLTVV.

This clonotype is termed medium-sized. The V gene is TRBV24-1, the J gene TRBJ2-2; no definite D call. Germline lookup yields CDR1 KGHDR and CDR2 SFDVKD. The CDR3 is made up of 19 amino acids. Trimming took off 2 bases at V and 4 bases at J, with 22 bases between the two ends. CDR3 region: CATSDSSKGWQESTGELFF. The CDR3 region has the DNA TGTGCCACCAGTGATTCCTCAAAGGGATGGCAAGAGAGCACCGGGGAGCTGTTTTTT.

By its share, this clonotype is medium-sized (0.01 to 0.1%). The chain carries TRBV5-1 and TRBJ2-7; D remains unclear. With 0 bases removed from V and 0 bases from J, the gap between germline ends came to 7 bases. Germline assignment: CDR1 SGHRS and CDR2 YFSETQ. The CDR3 has 14 amino acids. The CDR3: CASSLDARSYEQYF. DNA for the CDR3: TGCGCCAGCAGCTTGGACGCGCGCTCCTACGAGCAGTACTTC.

This clonotype was recorded at least ten times. The chain joins TRBV19 to TRBJ1-1; 7 nucleotides line up with TRBD1. The germline gives CDR1 LNHDA, CDR2 SQIVND (reference sequence). The CDR3 sequence is 13 residues long. V trimming: 9 bases; J trimming: 1 base; junction bases outside the gene matches: 5. Written as DNA, the CDR3 is TGTGCCAGCAGGGGGACCTGGAACACTGAAGCTTTCTTT. It encodes CASRGTWNTEAFF.

This clonotype is categorized as medium-sized. The chain joins TRBV7-2 to TRBJ1-5, with a possible D match to TRBD1 (5 bases). Germline-derived CDR1 and CDR2 are SGHTA and FQGNSA. The V end lost 5 bases, the J end lost 9 bases, and 14 bases lay between the germline ends. This CDR3 has 13 residues. CDR3 residues: CASSRGRARPQHF. DNA of the CDR3: TGTGCCAGCAGCCGGGGACGGGCCCGGCCCCAGCATTTT.

The chain is built from TRBV6-1 and TRBJ1-3; D is unresolved. Germline V gene sequence: CDR1 MNHNS, CDR2 SASEGT. Trimming stripped 2 bases from V and 1 base from J, with 12 bases between. The CDR3 extends over 16 amino acids. CDR3 protein: CASSENPGASGNTIYF. The CDR3 nucleotides are TGTGCCAGCAGTGAAAATCCGGGAGCTTCTGGAAACACCATATATTTT.

This clonotype was picked up many times. The chain has TRBV29-1 and TRBJ2-4, with D hard to call. V was cut by 0 bases and J by 2 bases, with 11 bases left in between. The germline gives CDR1 SQVTM, CDR2 ANQGSEA. The CDR3 loop spans 15 amino acids. The chain's CDR3 is CSVEDRTKSKNIQYF. The CDR3 coding sequence is TGCAGCGTTGAAGATCGCACGAAGTCCAAAAACATTCAGTACTTC.

This clonotype is categorized as medium-sized. The rearrangement links TRBV5-4 to TRBJ2-7; the match to TRBD2 covers 9 bases. The length of the CDR3 is 15 residues. Germline V gives CDR1 SGHNT, CDR2 YYREEE (reference sequence). Germline trimming cut 0 bases from V and 2 bases from J; bases unmatched to any gene: 3. CDR3 bases: TGTGCCAGCAGCTTGGTGCTAGCGGGGACCTACGAGCAGTACTTC. Amino acid sequence: CASSLVLAGTYEQYF. Full variable domain (missing parts from reference TRBV5-4 and TRBJ2-7): ETGVTQSPTHLIKTRGQQVTLRCSSQSGHNTVSWYQQALGQGPQFIFQYYREEENGRGNFPPRFSGLQFPNYSSELNVNALELDDSALYLCASSLVLAGTYEQYFGPGTRLTVT.